The entry that follows covers one TCR beta chain sequence. The antigen is unknown. It was by quantitative 5'-RACE with molecular barcodes that TCR beta libraries were made. Each CDR3 protein is one row after TCRdb ran MiXCR on the 5' RACE reads. The sample lists about 240,000 distinct CDR3 sequences, over 8.5% occurring once. V was clipped by 4 bases and J by 2 bases, with 15 bases between them. The germline V gene encodes CDR1 SGHRS and CDR2 YFSETQ. There are 15 residues in the CDR3. This record belongs to a study of CD8 T cells in ankylosing spondylitis. General study points: Disease-linked clones were found to be CD8+ and relatively rare in peripheral blood. A number of the motif variants had already been described in reactive arthritis synovial fluid and blood.

This receptor was obtained from a male donor with ankylosing spondylitis or in good health (not recorded which). The sequencing input was blood, either unsorted or a sorted T cell fraction (not recorded which). The J gene is TRBJ1-1, the V gene TRBV5-1; no definite D call. CDR3 region: CASSPQTNANTEAFF. The CDR3 region has the DNA TGCGCCAGCAGCCCACAGACCAACGCAAACACTGAAGCTTTCTTT. The variable domain in full, completed from reference TRBV5-1 and TRBJ1-1, reads KAGVTQTPRYLIKTRGQQVTLSCSPISGHRSVSWYQQTPGQGLQFLFEYFSETQRNKGNFPGRFSGRQFSNSRSEMNVSTLELGDSALYLCASSPQTNANTEAFFGQGTRLTVV.